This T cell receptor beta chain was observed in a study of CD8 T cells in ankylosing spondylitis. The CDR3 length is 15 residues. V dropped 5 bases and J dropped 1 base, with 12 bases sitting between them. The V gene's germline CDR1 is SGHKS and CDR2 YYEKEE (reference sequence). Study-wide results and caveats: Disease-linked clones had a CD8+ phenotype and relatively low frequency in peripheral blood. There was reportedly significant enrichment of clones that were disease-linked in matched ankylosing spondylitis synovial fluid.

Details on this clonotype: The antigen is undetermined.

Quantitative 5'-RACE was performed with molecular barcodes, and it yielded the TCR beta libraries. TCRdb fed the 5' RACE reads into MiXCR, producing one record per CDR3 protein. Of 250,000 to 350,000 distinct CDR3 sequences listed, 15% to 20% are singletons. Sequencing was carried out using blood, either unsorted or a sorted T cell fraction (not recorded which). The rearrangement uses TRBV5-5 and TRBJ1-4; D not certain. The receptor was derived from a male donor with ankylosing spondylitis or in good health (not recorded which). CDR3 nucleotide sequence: TGTGCCAGCAGAACGAGTGCCATAACTAATGAAAAACTGTTTTTT. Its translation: CASRTSAITNEKLFF.